A selection of T cell receptor beta chains follows, all from one sample in a study of blood T cell repertoires in COVID-19. Data came from immunoSEQ multiplex PCR; TCRdb stores just in-frame clones and leaves some out. The data hold nearly 200,000 clones, with about 90% observed a single time. Material for sequencing was PBMCs or T cells enriched from blood (not recorded which). These receptors all stem from a woman between 18 and 29 years old who had recovered from COVID-19. CDR3s leave out the opening cysteine and the closing phenylalanine or tryptophan.

v_call: TRBV25-1; cdr3_aa: ASSETSSRETQY
v_call: TRBV10-1; cdr3_aa: ASSEPALHGKAYNSPLH
v_call: TRBV19; cdr3_aa: ASSIQGDNSPLH
v_call: TRBV29-1; cdr3_aa: SVGDTASYEQY
v_call: TRBV5-1; cdr3_aa: ASSLVRRGLGAEQY
v_call: TRBV30; cdr3_aa: AWSTTGDQPQH
v_call: TRBV24-1; cdr3_aa: ATSDFPRGGVDQPQH
v_call: TRBV28; cdr3_aa: ASTLDRADQPQH
v_call: TRBV4-1; cdr3_aa: ASSRNPGLAGARTSYEQY
v_call: TRBV7-6; cdr3_aa: ASSPSPPETGGETQY
v_call: TRBV28; cdr3_aa: ASSQPYPDRAQF
v_call: TRBV4-2; cdr3_aa: ASSPQYDGYNEQF
v_call: TRBV7-3; cdr3_aa: ASSLRLAEDNEQF
v_call: TRBV11-2; cdr3_aa: ASSLGGGDYGYT
v_call: TRBV10-1; cdr3_aa: ASSESTTTTEAF
v_call: TRBV7-6; cdr3_aa: ASSLGGTSGNIQY
v_call: TRBV7-9; cdr3_aa: ASTYSSLAGTGNEKLF
v_call: TRBV5-1; cdr3_aa: ASSLAGRETGNTIY
v_call: TRBV3-1/TRBV3-2; cdr3_aa: ASSQDMVEYNEQF
v_call: TRBV10-3; cdr3_aa: AISPGQLNQPQH
v_call: TRBV3-1/TRBV3-2; cdr3_aa: ASSPGLAQEQY
v_call: TRBV6-5; cdr3_aa: ASSLTGQWTYGYT
v_call: TRBV2; cdr3_aa: ASTEWQSNQPQH
v_call: TRBV6-5; cdr3_aa: ASSSPSGQDTEAF
v_call: TRBV12-3/TRBV12-4; cdr3_aa: ASSFRFNEKLF
v_call: TRBV24-1; cdr3_aa: ATSDLRGGQLF
v_call: TRBV9; cdr3_aa: ASSTGTGNSPLH
v_call: TRBV24-1; cdr3_aa: ATSDQGQIYGYT
v_call: TRBV24-1; cdr3_aa: ATSDFRGTNSPLH
v_call: TRBV11-2; cdr3_aa: ASSLTAGAETQY
v_call: TRBV5-6; cdr3_aa: ASSLAQEETQY
v_call: TRBV6-2/TRBV6-3; cdr3_aa: ASSYPIGTGGQSYNEQF
v_call: TRBV6-1; cdr3_aa: ASSEMAAVNQPQH
v_call: TRBV12-3/TRBV12-4; cdr3_aa: ASSLPGGYT
v_call: TRBV13; cdr3_aa: ASSADSLNTEAF
v_call: TRBV11-2; cdr3_aa: ASSLSSSQGYQPQH
v_call: TRBV5-1; cdr3_aa: ASSSPDRVGGYT
v_call: TRBV12-5; cdr3_aa: ASGWDRANSYEQY
v_call: TRBV2; cdr3_aa: AKGQGTGELF
v_call: TRBV14; cdr3_aa: ASRSFRDGEAF